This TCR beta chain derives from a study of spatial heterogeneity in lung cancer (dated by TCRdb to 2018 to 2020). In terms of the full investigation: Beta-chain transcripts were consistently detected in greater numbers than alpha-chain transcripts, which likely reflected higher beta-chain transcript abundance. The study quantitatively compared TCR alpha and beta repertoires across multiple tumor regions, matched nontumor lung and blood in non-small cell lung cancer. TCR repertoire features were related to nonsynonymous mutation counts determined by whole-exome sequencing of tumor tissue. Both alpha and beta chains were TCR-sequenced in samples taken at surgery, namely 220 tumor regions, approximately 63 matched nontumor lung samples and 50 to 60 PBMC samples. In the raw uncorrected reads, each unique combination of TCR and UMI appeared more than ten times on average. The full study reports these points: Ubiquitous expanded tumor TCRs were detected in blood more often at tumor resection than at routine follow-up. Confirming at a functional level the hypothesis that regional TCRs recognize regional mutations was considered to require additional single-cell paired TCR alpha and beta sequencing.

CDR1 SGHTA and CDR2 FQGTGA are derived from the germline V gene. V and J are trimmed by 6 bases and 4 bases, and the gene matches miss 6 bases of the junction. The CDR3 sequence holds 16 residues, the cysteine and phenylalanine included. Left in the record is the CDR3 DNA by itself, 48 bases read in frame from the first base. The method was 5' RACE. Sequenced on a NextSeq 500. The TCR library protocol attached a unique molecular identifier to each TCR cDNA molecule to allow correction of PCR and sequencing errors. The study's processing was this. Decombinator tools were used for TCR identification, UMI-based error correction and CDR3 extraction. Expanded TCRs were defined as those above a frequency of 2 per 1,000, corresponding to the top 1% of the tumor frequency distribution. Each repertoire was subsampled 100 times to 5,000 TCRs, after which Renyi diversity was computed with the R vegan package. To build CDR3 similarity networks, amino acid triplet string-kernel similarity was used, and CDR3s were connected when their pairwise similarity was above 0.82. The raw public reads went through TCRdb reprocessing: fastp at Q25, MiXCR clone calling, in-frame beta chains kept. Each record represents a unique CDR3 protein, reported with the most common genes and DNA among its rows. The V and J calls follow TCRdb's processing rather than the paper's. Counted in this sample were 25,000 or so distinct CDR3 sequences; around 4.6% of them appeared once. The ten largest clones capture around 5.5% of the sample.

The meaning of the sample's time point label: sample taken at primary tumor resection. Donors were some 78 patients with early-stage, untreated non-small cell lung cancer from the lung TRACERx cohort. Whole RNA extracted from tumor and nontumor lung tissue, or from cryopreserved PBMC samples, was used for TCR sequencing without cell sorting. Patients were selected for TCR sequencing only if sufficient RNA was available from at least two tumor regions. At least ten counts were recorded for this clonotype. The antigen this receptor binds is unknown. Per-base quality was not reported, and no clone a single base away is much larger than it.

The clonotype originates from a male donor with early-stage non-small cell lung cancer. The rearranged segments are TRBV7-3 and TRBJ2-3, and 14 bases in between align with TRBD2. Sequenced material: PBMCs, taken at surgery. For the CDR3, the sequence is CASSSGTSGSADTQYF. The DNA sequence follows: TGTGCCAGCAGTTCCGGGACTAGCGGGAGTGCAGATACGCAGTATTTT.